Described below is a single T cell receptor (beta chain) sequence and its context. Its antigen is not known. The method was immunoSEQ multiplex PCR; TCRdb's version includes in-frame clones alone and lacks a portion of them. The sample includes under 75,000 clones, about 91% of them seen just once. These data originate in a study of PD-1 blockade in mismatch repair-deficient tumors. General study points: Tumor-resident clones, often absent from pretreatment blood, expanded after pembrolizumab and then contracted.

The V and J ends lost 0 bases and 5 bases respectively, with 13 bases between them. The CDR3 has 15 amino acids. From germline, CDR1 is LGHNA and CDR2 YSLEER. Sample: peripheral blood, taken 52 weeks after starting pembrolizumab. J is TRBJ1-2 and V is TRBV4-3; maybe TRBD1 (6 bases). This receptor was obtained from an adult with mismatch repair-deficient cancer. This CDR3 reads CASSQELRGAYGYTF. Here the CDR3 DNA reads TGCGCCAGCAGCCAAGAATTAAGGGGGGCGTATGGCTACACCTTC.